The rows below give T cell receptor beta chains drawn from one sample of a study of T cell clusters in autoimmune cytopenias. TCRdb reprocessed the multiplex PCR reads, with one entry per CDR3 protein and no DNA. The listing records about 12,000 distinct CDR3 sequences. These records were also assigned to another study, of T cell repertoires in aging, cancer and after chemotherapy.

Material for sequencing was peripheral blood. These TCRs come from a human donor in good health. Both conserved end residues are part of each CDR3. The size entry is marked missing in some rows and otherwise reads once, few, many or a size class.

V: TRBV6-5; J: TRBJ2-7; size: -; CDR3: CASSYLGGGSSYEQYF
V: TRBV6-2/TRBV6-3; J: TRBJ2-7; size: medium-sized; CDR3: CASSYWQGYEQYF
V: TRBV6-6; J: TRBJ2-3; size: medium-sized; CDR3: CASSYWGPRDTQYF
V: TRBV25-1; J: TRBJ1-3; size: -; CDR3: CASSVTGAGNTIYF
V: TRBV12-3/TRBV12-4; J: TRBJ2-5; size: -; CDR3: CASGADWGIETQYF
V: TRBV6-5; J: TRBJ1-6; size: medium-sized; CDR3: CASSSSRLGNSPLHF
V: TRBV20-1; J: TRBJ2-2; size: -; CDR3: CSAGVVGRTGNTGELFF
V: TRBV19; J: TRBJ2-1; size: medium-sized; CDR3: CASSRQGGGNEQFF
V: TRBV7-2; J: TRBJ2-2; size: -; CDR3: CASSPGPAGVTGELFF
V: TRBV5-5; J: TRBJ2-7; size: medium-sized; CDR3: CASSLGQGTNVREQYF